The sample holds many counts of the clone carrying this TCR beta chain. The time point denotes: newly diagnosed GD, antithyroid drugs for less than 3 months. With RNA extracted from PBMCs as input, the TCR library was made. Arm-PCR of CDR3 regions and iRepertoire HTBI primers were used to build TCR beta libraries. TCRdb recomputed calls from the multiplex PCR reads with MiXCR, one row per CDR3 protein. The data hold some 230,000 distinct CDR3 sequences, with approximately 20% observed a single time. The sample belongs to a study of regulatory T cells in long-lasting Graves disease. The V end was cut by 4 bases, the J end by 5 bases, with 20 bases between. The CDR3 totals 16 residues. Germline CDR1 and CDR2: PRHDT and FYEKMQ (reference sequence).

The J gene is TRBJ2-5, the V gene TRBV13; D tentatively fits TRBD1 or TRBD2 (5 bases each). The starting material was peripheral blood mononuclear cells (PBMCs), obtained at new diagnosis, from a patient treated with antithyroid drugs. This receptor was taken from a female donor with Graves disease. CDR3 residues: CASSSSPGLGKETQYF. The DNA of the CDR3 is TGTGCCAGCAGCTCCTCCCCGGGGCTTGGGAAGGAGACCCAGTACTTC. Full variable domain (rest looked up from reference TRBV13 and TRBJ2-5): AAGVIQSPRHLIKEKRETATLKCYPIPRHDTVYWYQQGPGQDPQFLISFYEKMQSDKGSIPDRFSAQQFSDYHSELNMSSLELGDSALYFCASSSSPGLGKETQYFGPGTRLLVL.